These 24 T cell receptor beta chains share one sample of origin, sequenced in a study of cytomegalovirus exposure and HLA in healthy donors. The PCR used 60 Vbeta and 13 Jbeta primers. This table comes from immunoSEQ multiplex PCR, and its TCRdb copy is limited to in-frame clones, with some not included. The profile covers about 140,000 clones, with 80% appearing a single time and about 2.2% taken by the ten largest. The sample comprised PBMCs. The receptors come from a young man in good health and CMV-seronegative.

The CDR3 DNA is TGTGCCAGCTCCGCGGGGGGCGACACTGAAGCTTTCTTT. It is translated as CASSAGGDTEAFF. V gene TRBV18 combines with J gene TRBJ1-1; TRBD1 might be the D (6 bases). CDR1 KGHSH and CDR2 LQKENI come from the germline V gene. The CDR3 is 13 amino acids. Trimming removed 6 bases from V and 3 bases from J, with 11 bases in between.

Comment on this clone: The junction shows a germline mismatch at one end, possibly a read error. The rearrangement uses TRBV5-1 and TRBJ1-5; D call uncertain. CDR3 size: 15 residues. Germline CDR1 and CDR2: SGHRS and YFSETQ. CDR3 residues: CASSSDGGVRQPQNF. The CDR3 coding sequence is TGCGCCAGCTCTTCTGACGGCGGCGTTCGTCAGCCCCAGAATTTT.

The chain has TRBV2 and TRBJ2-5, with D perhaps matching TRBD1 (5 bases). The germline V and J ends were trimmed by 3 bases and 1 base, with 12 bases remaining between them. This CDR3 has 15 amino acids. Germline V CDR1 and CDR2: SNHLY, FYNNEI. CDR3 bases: TGTGCCAGCAGTGATCTAGTGGGGCCCCAAGAGACCCAGTACTTC. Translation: CASSDLVGPQETQYF.

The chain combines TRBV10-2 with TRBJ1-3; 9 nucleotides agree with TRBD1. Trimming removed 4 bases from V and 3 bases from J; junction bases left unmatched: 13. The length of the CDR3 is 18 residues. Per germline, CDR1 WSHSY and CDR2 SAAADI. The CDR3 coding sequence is TGCGCCAGCAGTGGTCCCCGGGACAGGGATTCTTATGGAAACACCATATATTTT. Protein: CASSGPRDRDSYGNTIYF.

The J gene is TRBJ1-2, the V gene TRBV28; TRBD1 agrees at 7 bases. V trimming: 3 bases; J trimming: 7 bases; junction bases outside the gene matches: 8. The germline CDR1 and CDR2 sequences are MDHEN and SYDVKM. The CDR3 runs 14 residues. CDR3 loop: CASSLSGTAFGYTF. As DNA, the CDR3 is TGTGCCAGCAGTTTGTCCGGGACAGCATTTGGCTACACCTTC.

DNA for the CDR3: TGTGCCAGCAGTTTCGAGCAGGGGGCTTTCACTGAAGCTTTCTTT. Translating gives CASSFEQGAFTEAFF. The J gene is TRBJ1-1, the V gene TRBV27; 8 bases line up with TRBD1. The CDR3 is made up of 15 amino acids. Germline CDR1 is MNHEY and CDR2 is SMNVEV (reference sequence). After removal of 3 bases from V and 4 bases from J, the junction contained 7 bases not matched to a gene.

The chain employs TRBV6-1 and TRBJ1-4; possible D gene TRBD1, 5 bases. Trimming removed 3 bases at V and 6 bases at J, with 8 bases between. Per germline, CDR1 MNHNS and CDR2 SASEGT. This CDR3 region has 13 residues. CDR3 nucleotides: TGTGCCAGCAGTGACAGGGCGGATGAAAAACTGTTTTTT. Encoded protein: CASSDRADEKLFF.

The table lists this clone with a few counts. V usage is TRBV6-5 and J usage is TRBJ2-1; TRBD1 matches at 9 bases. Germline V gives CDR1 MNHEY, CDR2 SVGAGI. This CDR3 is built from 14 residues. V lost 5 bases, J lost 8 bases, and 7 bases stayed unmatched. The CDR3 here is CASSGDRDGHEQFF. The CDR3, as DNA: TGTGCCAGCAGTGGGGACAGGGACGGCCATGAGCAGTTCTTC.

The CDR3 sequence is CASSPGTGGSQPQHF. The CDR3 DNA sequence: TGTGCCAGCAGCCCCGGGACAGGGGGCAGTCAGCCCCAGCATTTT. This chain joins TRBV9 and TRBJ1-5, with 12 bases aligning to TRBD1. V was clipped by 4 bases and J by 6 bases; unmatched bases: 5. Germline lookup yields CDR1 SGDLS and CDR2 YYNGEE. The CDR3 contains 15 residues.

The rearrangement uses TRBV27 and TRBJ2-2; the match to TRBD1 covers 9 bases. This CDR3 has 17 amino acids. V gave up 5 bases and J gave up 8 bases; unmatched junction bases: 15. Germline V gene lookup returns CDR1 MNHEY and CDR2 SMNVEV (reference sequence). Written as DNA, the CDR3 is TGTGCCAGCAGTCCGACCGCCGGGACAGGGAGACTTGGGGAGCTGTTTTTT. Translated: CASSPTAGTGRLGELFF.

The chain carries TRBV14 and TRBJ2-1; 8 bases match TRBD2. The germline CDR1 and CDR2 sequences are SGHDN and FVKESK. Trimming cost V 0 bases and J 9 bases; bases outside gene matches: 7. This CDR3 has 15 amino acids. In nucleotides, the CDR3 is TGTGCCAGCAGCCAAGAACTAGCGGTTGCGGGTGAGCAGTTCTTC. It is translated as CASSQELAVAGEQFF.

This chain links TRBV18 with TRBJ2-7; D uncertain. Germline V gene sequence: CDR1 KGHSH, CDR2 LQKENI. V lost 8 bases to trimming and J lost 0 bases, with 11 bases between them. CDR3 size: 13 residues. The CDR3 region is CASRLGYSYEQYF. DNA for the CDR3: TGTGCCAGCCGACTCGGATACTCCTACGAGCAGTACTTC.

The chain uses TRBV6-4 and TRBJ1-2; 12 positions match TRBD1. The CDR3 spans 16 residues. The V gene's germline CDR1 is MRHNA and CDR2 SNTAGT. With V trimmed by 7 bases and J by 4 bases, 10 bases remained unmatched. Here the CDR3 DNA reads TGTGCCAGCACTCCGGGACAGGGGGCGCATGGCTATGGCTACACCTTC. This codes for CASTPGQGAHGYGYTF.

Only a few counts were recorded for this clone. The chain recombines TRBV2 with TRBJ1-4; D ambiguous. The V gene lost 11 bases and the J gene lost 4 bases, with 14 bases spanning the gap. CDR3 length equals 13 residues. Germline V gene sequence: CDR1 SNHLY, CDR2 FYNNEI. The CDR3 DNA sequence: TGTGCCGGCCACGGGAATTTTAATGAAAAACTGTTTTTT. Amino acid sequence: CAGHGNFNEKLFF.

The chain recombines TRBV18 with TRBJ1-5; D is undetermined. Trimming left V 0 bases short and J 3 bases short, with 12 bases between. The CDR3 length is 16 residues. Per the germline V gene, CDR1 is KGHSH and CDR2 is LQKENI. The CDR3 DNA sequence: TGTGCCAGCTCACCACCGGGTGCAGGCTTCAATCAGCCCCAGCATTTT. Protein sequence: CASSPPGAGFNQPQHF.

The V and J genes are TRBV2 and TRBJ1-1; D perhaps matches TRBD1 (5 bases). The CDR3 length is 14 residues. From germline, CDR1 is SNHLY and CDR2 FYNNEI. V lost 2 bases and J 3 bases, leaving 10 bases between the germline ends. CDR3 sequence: CASSERWGDTEAFF. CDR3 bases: TGTGCCAGCAGTGAAAGGTGGGGGGACACTGAAGCTTTCTTT.

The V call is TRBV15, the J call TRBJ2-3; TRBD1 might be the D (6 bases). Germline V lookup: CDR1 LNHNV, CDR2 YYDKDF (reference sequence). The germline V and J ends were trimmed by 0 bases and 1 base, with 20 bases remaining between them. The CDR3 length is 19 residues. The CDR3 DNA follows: TGTGCCACCAGCAGAGAATACACCGGGACAACACTAGGCACAGATACGCAGTATTTT. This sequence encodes CATSREYTGTTLGTDTQYF.

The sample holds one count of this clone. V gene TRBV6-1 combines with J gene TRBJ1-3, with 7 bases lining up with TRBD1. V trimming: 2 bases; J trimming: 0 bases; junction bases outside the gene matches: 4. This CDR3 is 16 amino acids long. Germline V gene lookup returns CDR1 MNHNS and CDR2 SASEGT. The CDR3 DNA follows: TGTGCCAGCAGTGAACCCCGGACAGGCTCTGGAAACACCATATATTTT. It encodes CASSEPRTGSGNTIYF.

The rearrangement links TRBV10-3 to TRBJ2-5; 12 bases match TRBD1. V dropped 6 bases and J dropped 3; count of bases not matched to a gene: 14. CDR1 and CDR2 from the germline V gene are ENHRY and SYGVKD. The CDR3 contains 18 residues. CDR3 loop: CAIRGQGAHERSKETQYF. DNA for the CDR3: TGTGCCATCAGGGGACAGGGGGCGCATGAAAGATCGAAAGAGACCCAGTACTTC.

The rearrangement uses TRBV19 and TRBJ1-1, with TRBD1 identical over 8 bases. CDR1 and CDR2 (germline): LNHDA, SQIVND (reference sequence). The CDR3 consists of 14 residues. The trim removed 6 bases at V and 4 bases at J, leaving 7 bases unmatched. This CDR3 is CASRLDREGTEAFF. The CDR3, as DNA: TGTGCCAGTAGGCTGGACAGGGAGGGCACTGAAGCTTTCTTT.

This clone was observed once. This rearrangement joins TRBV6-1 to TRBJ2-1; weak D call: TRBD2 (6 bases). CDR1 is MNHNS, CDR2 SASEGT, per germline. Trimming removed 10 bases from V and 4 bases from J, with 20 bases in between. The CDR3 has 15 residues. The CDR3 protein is CATSSGSQSYNEQFF. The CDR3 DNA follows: TGTGCCACCAGCAGCGGGTCCCAGTCTTACAATGAGCAGTTCTTC.

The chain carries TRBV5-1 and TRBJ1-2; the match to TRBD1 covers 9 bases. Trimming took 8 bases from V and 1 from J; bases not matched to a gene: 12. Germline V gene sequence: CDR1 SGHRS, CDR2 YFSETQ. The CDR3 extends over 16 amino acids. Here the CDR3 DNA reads TGCGCCAGTCGGTATTCATACAGGGGGCTTAACTATGGCTACACCTTC. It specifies CASRYSYRGLNYGYTF.

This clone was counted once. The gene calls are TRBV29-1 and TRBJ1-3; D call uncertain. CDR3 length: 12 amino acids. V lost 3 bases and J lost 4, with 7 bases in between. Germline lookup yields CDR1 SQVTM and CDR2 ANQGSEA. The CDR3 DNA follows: TGCAGCGTTGAGTCCCTCGGAAACACCATATATTTT. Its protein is CSVESLGNTIYF.

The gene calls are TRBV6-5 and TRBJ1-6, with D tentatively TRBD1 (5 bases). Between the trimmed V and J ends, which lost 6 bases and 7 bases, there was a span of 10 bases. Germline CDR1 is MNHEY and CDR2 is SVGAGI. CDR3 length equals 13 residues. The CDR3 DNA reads TGTGCCAGCAGGTTCAGGGAAAATTCACCCCTCCACTTT. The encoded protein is CASRFRENSPLHF.